Listed below are T cell receptor beta chains from one sample, sequenced in a study of blood T cell repertoires in COVID-19. The repertoire was sequenced with immunoSEQ multiplex PCR; TCRdb's copy has only in-frame clones and lacks some. The sample lists approximately 390,000 clones, 70% to 90% seen once, with under 3% in the top ten. Source material: peripheral blood. The receptors were gathered from a woman in her sixties with COVID-19, enrolled during active disease. Each CDR3 is given with its conserved first and last residue. Fields, in order: D gene, J gene, V gene, clone size, CDR3 DNA, CDR3 protein. The D gene is left open where the match is weak. Rows give clone size only sometimes, using once, few, many, or a class for an expanded clone.

>.|TRBJ1-3|TRBV6-6|.
TGTGCCAGCAGCCCCCCCGGCGGGCTTGGAAACACCATATATTTT
CASSPPGGLGNTIYF
>TRBD1|TRBJ2-7|TRBV7-4|.
TGTGCCAGCAGCCGACCTATACAGGGGGAATGCAACGAGCAGTACTTC
CASSRPIQGECNEQYF
>TRBD1|TRBJ2-6|TRBV27|.
TGTGCCAGCAGCAGGACAGGGGGAGCCTCTGGGGCCAACGTCCTGACTTTC
CASSRTGGASGANVLTF
>TRBD1|TRBJ1-6|TRBV6-1|once
TGTGCCAGCAGTGAAGGGGACAGGGGGTTTAATTCACCCCTCCACTTT
CASSEGDRGFNSPLHF
>TRBD1|TRBJ1-1|TRBV27|.
TGTGCCAGCACTCCGGGACAGACCTTACAACGCGCTGAAGCTTTCTTT
CASTPGQTLQRAEAFF
>TRBD1|TRBJ1-2|TRBV3-1/TRBV3-2|.
TGTGCCAGCAGCCACACAGGGGCGGGAGGCTACACCTTC
CASSHTGAGGYTF
>TRBD1|TRBJ1-2|TRBV7-6|.
TGTGCCAGCAGCTCACGGACAGGGGAGGATGGCTACACCTTC
CASSSRTGEDGYTF
>TRBD2|TRBJ2-7|TRBV19|.
TGTGCCAGTAGTATTACTAGCGGCTCCTACGAGCAGTACTTC
CASSITSGSYEQYF
>.|TRBJ2-2|TRBV5-1|.
TGCGCCAGCAGCCCCCCCGTTGGGGCTGGCGGGGAGCTGTTTTTT
CASSPPVGAGGELFF
>.|TRBJ2-5|TRBV5-1|.
TGCGCCAGCAGTCAAGACGGAGTGCAAGAGACCCAGTACTTC
CASSQDGVQETQYF
>.|TRBJ1-1|TRBV2|.
TGTGCCAGCAGTAGACAGGAAGTTGCCACTGAAGCTTTCTTT
CASSRQEVATEAFF
>.|TRBJ1-2|TRBV27|once
TGTGCCAGCAGTTGGGGGGGCAGGGCGGATGGCTACACCTTC
CASSWGGRADGYTF
>.|TRBJ2-3|TRBV3-1/TRBV3-2|.
TGTGCCAGCAGCCAAGCTCGGGGGTTAGCGCAGTATTTT
CASSQARGLAQYF
>TRBD1|TRBJ2-7|TRBV10-3|.
TGTGCCATCAGTGCAAATAGGGGGCACGACGAGCAGTACTTC
CAISANRGHDEQYF
>.|TRBJ1-2|TRBV12-3/TRBV12-4|.
TGTGCCAGCAGTGCCAGACGGGGGTATGGCTACACCTTC
CASSARRGYGYTF
>.|TRBJ2-2|TRBV25-1|.
TGTGCCAGCAGTGACCGGGACACAGCGAACACCGGGGAGCTGTTTTTT
CASSDRDTANTGELFF
>.|TRBJ2-1|TRBV24-1|few
TGTGCCACCAGTGATTTGGGAGTAAACAATGAGCAGTTCTTC
CATSDLGVNNEQFF
>.|TRBJ2-7|TRBV6-5|once
TGTGCCAGCAGTATACGATTTCCGAGCGACGAGCAGTACTTC
CASSIRFPSDEQYF
>TRBD1|TRBJ2-5|TRBV11-2|once
TGTGCCAGCAGCTTTTACAGGGGTTCAGGAGAGACCCAGTACTTC
CASSFYRGSGETQYF
>.|TRBJ2-3|TRBV11-2|.
TGTGCCAGCAGCTTCAGTGCGGTCGGCACAGATACGCAGTATTTT
CASSFSAVGTDTQYF
>TRBD1|TRBJ1-5|TRBV7-9|.
TGTGCCAGCAGCCCCGGGACAGACTTCAATCAGCCCCAGCATTTT
CASSPGTDFNQPQHF
>.|TRBJ1-2|TRBV7-9|.
TGTGCCAGCAGCTTAGCTACAGACTATGGCTACACCTTC
CASSLATDYGYTF
>TRBD2|TRBJ2-5|TRBV4-1|.
TGCGCCAGCAGCCAAGAGACCGCGGGGGGGGAGACCCAGTACTTC
CASSQETAGGETQYF
>.|TRBJ1-4|TRBV3-1/TRBV3-2|.
TGTGCCAGCAGCCACCGGGACATACTTGCAACTAATGAAAAACTGTTTTTT
CASSHRDILATNEKLFF
>TRBD2|TRBJ2-3|TRBV5-4|.
TGTGCCAGCAGCGATCGGGGGGGTAGGAAAGATACGCAGTATTTT
CASSDRGGRKDTQYF
>.|TRBJ1-2|TRBV19|.
TGTGCCAGTAGTTTACAGGGTGGCTATGGCTACACCTTC
CASSLQGGYGYTF
>.|TRBJ1-5|TRBV5-5|.
TGTGCCAGCAGCTTGGGGGGCGTTAGCAATCAGCCCCAGCATTTT
CASSLGGVSNQPQHF
>.|TRBJ1-2|TRBV12-3/TRBV12-4|.
TGTGCCAGCAGTTTATCCGGGGTTGGCTACACCTTC
CASSLSGVGYTF
>.|TRBJ2-5|TRBV5-1|.
TGCGCCAGCAGCCCAAGCCCTTTCGAGACCCAGTACTTC
CASSPSPFETQYF
>.|TRBJ1-5|TRBV6-1|once
TGTGCCAGCAGTGAAGCGCTTCTCCGGAATCAGCCCCAGCATTTT
CASSEALLRNQPQHF
>.|TRBJ2-3|TRBV9|.
TGTGCCAGCAGCGTAGGCCAGGGAACCTTTAGCACAGATACGCAGTATTTT
CASSVGQGTFSTDTQYF
>.|TRBJ2-2|TRBV23-1|.
TGCGCCAGCAGTCCTCTCGGACACAGGAACACCGGGGAGCTGTTTTTT
CASSPLGHRNTGELFF
>TRBD1|TRBJ2-7|TRBV19|once
TGTGCCAGCGGGACAGGGGTCTACGAGCAGTACTTC
CASGTGVYEQYF
>TRBD2|TRBJ2-1|TRBV6-5|.
TGTGCCAGCAGTTACGAACAACGGGGGGGCTGGGATGAGCAGTTCTTC
CASSYEQRGGWDEQFF
>TRBD1|TRBJ1-3|TRBV5-1|.
TGCGCCAGCAGCTTGGCCCCATACAGGGGAGATACTGGAAACACCATATATTTT
CASSLAPYRGDTGNTIYF
>.|TRBJ1-1|TRBV6-6|.
TGTGCCAGCACGCTTGGGCCTGAAGCTTTCTTT
CASTLGPEAFF
>TRBD2|TRBJ2-3|TRBV29-1|.
TGCAGCGTTGTTCGGACTAGCGGACTCACAGATACGCAGTATTTT
CSVVRTSGLTDTQYF
>.|TRBJ2-1|TRBV6-2/TRBV6-3|few
TGTGCCAGCAGTCCAATGCGGGGGCCCTCCTACAATGAGCAGTTCTTC
CASSPMRGPSYNEQFF
>TRBD1|TRBJ2-2|TRBV28|.
TGTGCCAGCATTCGGACAGGGAACACCGGGGAGCTGTTTTTT
CASIRTGNTGELFF
>TRBD1|TRBJ2-7|TRBV4-1|.
TGCGCCAGCAGCCAAGGTTTCGGGACAGTGGGATTAAGTAGCTCCTACGAGCAGTACTTC
CASSQGFGTVGLSSSYEQYF
>.|TRBJ1-1|TRBV29-1|.
TGCAGCGTCCCCCCGGAGTATGGCTTGGTCGGTGAAGCTTTCTTT
CSVPPEYGLVGEAFF
>TRBD2|TRBJ2-2|TRBV15|.
TGTGCCACCAGCAGACACCGGGGCCTAGCGGGGACGACGAACACCGGGGAGCTGTTTTTT
CATSRHRGLAGTTNTGELFF
>TRBD2|TRBJ2-3|TRBV5-4|.
TGTGCCAGCAGCCTCCAGCTAGCGGGAGGCACAGATACGCAGTATTTT
CASSLQLAGGTDTQYF
>.|TRBJ1-5|TRBV2|.
TGTGCCAGCAGTGAGGTTGGCCAGTCCCTTCAGCCCCAGCATTTT
CASSEVGQSLQPQHF
>TRBD1|TRBJ2-3|TRBV24-1|.
TGTGCCACCAGTGATTTGCGGCAGGACAGGGATCGTGCGAATACGCAGTATTTT
CATSDLRQDRDRANTQYF
>.|TRBJ1-1|TRBV6-4|.
TGTGCCAGCAGTGAGGGGGCAAACACTGAAGCTTTCTTT
CASSEGANTEAFF
>TRBD1|TRBJ1-5|TRBV19|.
TGTGCCAGTAGTCCCGTGGGGACAGCCTATAGCAATCAGCCCCAGCATTTT
CASSPVGTAYSNQPQHF
>TRBD2|TRBJ2-5|TRBV7-8|once
TGTGCCAGCAGCCTCCGTAGGCGGACTAGCGAGGAAGGGGAGACCCAGTACTTC
CASSLRRRTSEEGETQYF
>TRBD1|TRBJ1-1|TRBV28|.
TGTGCCAGCAGTTTCACCAACCCTAGACAGGGGGAGAACACTGAAGCTTTCTTT
CASSFTNPRQGENTEAFF
>TRBD2|TRBJ2-3|TRBV4-1|once
TGCGCCAGCAGCCAAGGGTTGGCTAGCGGCCGCACAGATACGCAGTATTTT
CASSQGLASGRTDTQYF